One sample yielded the 21 T cell receptor beta chains listed below, sequenced in a study of blood T cell repertoires in COVID-19. Measured with immunoSEQ multiplex PCR; TCRdb has only the in-frame clones, and not every one. The sample has fewer than 300,000 clones; approximately 90% are singletons. The specimen was peripheral blood. These receptors were taken from a man younger than 45 with acute or convalescent COVID-19.

J is TRBJ2-7 and V is TRBV18; the D gene is possibly TRBD2 (6 bases). CDR1 is KGHSH and CDR2 is LQKENI in the germline V gene. CDR3 length: 15 residues. The germline V and J ends were trimmed by 6 bases and 4 bases, with 19 bases remaining between them. CDR3 loop: CASSPPQRVGYEQYF. CDR3 bases: TGTGCCAGCTCGCCCCCCCAGCGGGTAGGGTACGAGCAGTACTTC.

The DNA for the CDR3 is TGTGCCAGCAGCTTTCAAGGACAGGGTCACTATGGCTACACCTTC. Its protein product is CASSFQGQGHYGYTF. The chain combines TRBV5-5 with TRBJ1-2; TRBD1 matches at 8 bases. The CDR3 is made up of 15 amino acids. Germline CDR1 reads SGHKS; CDR2 reads YYEKEE (reference sequence). V lost 2 bases to trimming and J lost 3 bases; unmatched junction nucleotides: 6.

The rearrangement joins TRBV6-2 or TRBV6-3 to TRBJ2-3; 8 nucleotides line up with TRBD2. There are 15 residues in the CDR3. Germline CDR1 MNHEY, CDR2 SVGEGT. J gave up 6 bases and V 6 bases, and 11 bases lay outside the gene matches. As DNA, the CDR3 is TGTGCCAGCAGCCTACCAAGGACTAGCAAGGATACGCAGTATTTT. It translates to CASSLPRTSKDTQYF.

The V call is TRBV30, the J call TRBJ2-7; unclear D gene. This CDR3 has 12 amino acids. Germline values: CDR1 GTSNPN, CDR2 SVGIG (reference sequence). V gave up 5 bases and J gave up 2 bases, with 10 bases separating them. The CDR3 sequence is CAWGVRTYEQYF. The CDR3 nucleotides read TGTGCCTGGGGGGTCAGAACCTACGAGCAGTACTTC.

The chain is built from TRBV27 and TRBJ2-3; TRBD1 matches 10 bases. V trimming: 0 bases; J trimming: 8 bases; junction bases outside the gene matches: 5. The length of the CDR3 is 15 residues. CDR1 and CDR2 (germline): MNHEY, SMNVEV (reference sequence). The CDR3 nucleotides read TGTGCCAGCAGTTTATCTTGGACAGGGGGTGCTACGCAGTATTTT. As protein: CASSLSWTGGATQYF.

The chain employs TRBV5-1 and TRBJ2-3, with 11 bases lining up with TRBD2. Germline CDR1 SGHRS, CDR2 YFSETQ. The V and J ends lost 0 bases and 4 bases, in that order; junction bases with no gene match: 4. CDR3 length equals 16 residues. DNA of the CDR3: TGCGCCAGCAGCTTGGGAGGGACTAGCGGTCCAGATACGCAGTATTTT. This translates into CASSLGGTSGPDTQYF.

Regarding this clone: This CDR3 is also generated by other DNA sequences in the sample. The CDR3 loop reads CATSDPRDRSYEQYF. DNA for the CDR3: TGTGCCACCAGTGATCCCCGGGACAGGAGTTACGAGCAGTACTTC. The V gene is TRBV24-1, the J gene TRBJ2-7; 8 bases are shared with TRBD1. This CDR3 has 15 amino acids. Trimming cost V 3 bases and J 4 bases; bases outside gene matches: 7. Per germline, CDR1 KGHDR and CDR2 SFDVKD.

The gene calls are TRBV29-1 and TRBJ1-1; D unclear. The CDR3 sequence is 15 residues long. V gave up 2 bases and J gave up 2 bases, with 15 bases separating them. Germline V gene data show CDR1 as SQVTM and CDR2 as ANQGSEA. The CDR3 DNA reads TGCAGCGTTGAATCTTCATTGGTAGTTAACACTGAAGCTTTCTTT. As protein: CSVESSLVVNTEAFF.

This chain links TRBV5-1 with TRBJ2-2, with TRBD1 matching 12 bases. The CDR3 runs 15 residues. CDR1 is SGHRS and CDR2 is YFSETQ in the germline V gene. Trimming at V came to 3 bases and at J to 7 bases, leaving 4 bases not matched to a gene. The CDR3 region is CASSSGTGGFGELFF. The CDR3 DNA reads TGCGCCAGCAGCTCCGGGACAGGGGGCTTCGGGGAGCTGTTTTTT. The full variable domain, in which reference TRBV5-1 and TRBJ2-2 provide the parts outside the CDR3, is KAGVTQTPRYLIKTRGQQVTLSCSPISGHRSVSWYQQTPGQGLQFLFEYFSETQRNKGNFPGRFSGRQFSNSRSEMNVSTLELGDSALYLCASSSGTGGFGELFFGEGSRLTVL.

The rearrangement uses TRBV11-2 and TRBJ2-3, with 11 bases fitting TRBD2. This CDR3 comprises 16 residues. Germline V gene lookup returns CDR1 SGHAT and CDR2 FQNNGV. After removal of 3 bases from V and 1 base from J, the junction contained 3 bases not matched to a gene. Written as DNA, the CDR3 is TGTGCCAGCAGCTTCATAGCGGGGGGGCGCACAGATACGCAGTATTTT. Translating gives CASSFIAGGRTDTQYF.

The genes are TRBV27 and TRBJ2-2; TRBD2 matches at 8 bases. CDR3 length: 17 residues. Germline-derived CDR1 and CDR2 are MNHEY and SMNVEV (reference sequence). The junction had 13 bases not matched to a gene; V was cut back by 5 bases and J by 5 bases. CDR3 region: CASSPTERGGLTGELFF. Written as DNA, the CDR3 is TGTGCCAGCAGTCCCACGGAACGGGGGGGCCTAACCGGGGAGCTGTTTTTT.

In the case of this clone: Additional DNA sequences in this sample encode the identical CDR3. This chain links TRBV30 with TRBJ1-4, with unresolved D. The CDR3 runs 11 residues. Germline lookup yields CDR1 GTSNPN and CDR2 SVGIG (reference sequence). V was pared by 3 bases and J by 5 bases, with 4 bases between. The CDR3 nucleotides read TGTGCCTGGAGCCGGAATGAAAAACTGTTTTTT. It yields the protein CAWSRNEKLFF.

The rearrangement uses TRBV12-3 or TRBV12-4 and TRBJ1-1; a weak D match, TRBD1 (5 bases). CDR3 length: 12 amino acids. The V end was cut by 6 bases, the J end by 1 base, with 6 bases between. CDR3 loop: CASSQGNTEAFF. The CDR3 bases are TGTGCCAGCAGCCAGGGGAACACTGAAGCTTTCTTT.

The V gene is TRBV7-9, the J gene TRBJ2-5, with 8 bases identical to TRBD1. Trimming cost V 0 bases and J 5 bases; bases outside gene matches: 8. The CDR3 spans 16 residues. Germline-derived CDR1 and CDR2 are SEHNR and FQNEAQ (reference sequence). DNA for the CDR3: TGTGCCAGCAGCTTAGCTGGGGACAGGCCGGCGGAGACCCAGTACTTC. Its translation: CASSLAGDRPAETQYF.

The chain combines TRBV10-2 with TRBJ1-1; 7 bases align to TRBD1. The CDR3 is 14 residues long. Germline CDR1 reads WSHSY; CDR2 reads SAAADI. The V gene end was trimmed by 6 bases and the J gene end by 4 bases; junction bases not matched to a gene: 8. In nucleotides, the CDR3 is TGCGCCAGCAGGGAGACAGGGCGTCGCACTGAAGCTTTCTTT. Its protein is CASRETGRRTEAFF.

The CDR3 nucleotides are TGTGCCAGTAACAAGAACACTGAAGCTTTCTTT. Translation: CASNKNTEAFF. The V call is TRBV19, the J call TRBJ1-1; no definite D call. The CDR3 covers 11 residues. Germline V gene lookup returns CDR1 LNHDA and CDR2 SQIVND (reference sequence). Trimming shortened V by 7 bases and J by 1 base, and 4 bases separated the two germline ends.

The J gene is TRBJ2-1, the V gene TRBV27; 9 bases are shared with TRBD2. Per germline, CDR1 MNHEY and CDR2 SMNVEV (reference sequence). After removal of 8 bases from V and 4 bases from J, the junction contained 6 bases not matched to a gene. The CDR3 covers 14 residues. CDR3 DNA: TGTGCCAGCGCGGGGGGGGCTCTATACAATGAGCAGTTCTTC. Its translation: CASAGGALYNEQFF.

V usage is TRBV7-9 and J usage is TRBJ1-6; no clear D gene. Germline V gene data show CDR1 as SEHNR and CDR2 as FQNEAQ (reference sequence). V lost 7 bases and J 9 bases, leaving 16 bases between the germline ends. The CDR3 sequence is 14 residues long. The CDR3 sequence is CASTPSGRGSPLHF. CDR3 sequence (DNA): TGTGCCAGCACCCCCTCGGGTCGCGGTTCACCCCTCCACTTT.

This rearrangement joins TRBV9 to TRBJ1-1; TRBD1 matches at 7 bases. Trimming at V came to 6 bases and at J to 3 bases, leaving 11 bases not matched to a gene. Per germline, CDR1 SGDLS and CDR2 YYNGEE. This CDR3 region has 15 residues. The CDR3 DNA follows: TGTGCCAGCAAGAAAGCAGGGGGGCCTGACACTGAAGCTTTCTTT. Its translation: CASKKAGGPDTEAFF.

This clone was counted ten times or more. The CDR3 DNA is TGTGCCTGGAGTGCACAGGCCCGCACAGATACGCAGTATTTT. It encodes CAWSAQARTDTQYF. The chain is built from TRBV30 and TRBJ2-3; a possible D gene is TRBD1 (5 bases). Germline V lookup: CDR1 GTSNPN, CDR2 SVGIG (reference sequence). Trimming took 1 base from V and 1 from J, leaving 9 bases between them. This CDR3 is 14 amino acids long.

This sequence joins TRBV5-1 and TRBJ1-5; 8 bases map to TRBD1. This CDR3 region has 17 residues. Germline CDR1 and CDR2: SGHRS and YFSETQ. V was pared by 9 bases and J by 1 base, with 15 bases of the junction left unmatched. This CDR3 is CAIGQGEILKSNQPQHF. The CDR3 DNA sequence: TGCGCCATAGGACAGGGAGAGATCCTAAAGAGCAATCAGCCCCAGCATTTT. Complete variable domain (other parts from reference TRBV5-1 and TRBJ1-5): KAGVTQTPRYLIKTRGQQVTLSCSPISGHRSVSWYQQTPGQGLQFLFEYFSETQRNKGNFPGRFSGRQFSNSRSEMNVSTLELGDSALYLCAIGQGEILKSNQPQHFGDGTRLSIL.